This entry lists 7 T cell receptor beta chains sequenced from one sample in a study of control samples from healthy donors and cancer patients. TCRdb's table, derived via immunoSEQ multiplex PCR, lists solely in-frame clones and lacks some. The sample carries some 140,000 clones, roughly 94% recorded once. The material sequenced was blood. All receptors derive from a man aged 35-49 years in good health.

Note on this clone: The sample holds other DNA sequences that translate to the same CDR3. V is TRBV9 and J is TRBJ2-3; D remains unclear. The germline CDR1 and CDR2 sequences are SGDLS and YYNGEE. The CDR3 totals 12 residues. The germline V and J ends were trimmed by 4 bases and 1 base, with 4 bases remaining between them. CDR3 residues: CASSPGTDTQYF. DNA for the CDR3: TGTGCCAGCAGCCCAGGCACAGATACGCAGTATTTT.

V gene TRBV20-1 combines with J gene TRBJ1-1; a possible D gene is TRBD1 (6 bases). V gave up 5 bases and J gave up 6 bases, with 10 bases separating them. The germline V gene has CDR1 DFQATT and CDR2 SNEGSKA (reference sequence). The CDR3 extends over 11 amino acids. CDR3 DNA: TGCAGTGCTCCTGGACAGCCTGAAGCTTTCTTT. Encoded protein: CSAPGQPEAFF.

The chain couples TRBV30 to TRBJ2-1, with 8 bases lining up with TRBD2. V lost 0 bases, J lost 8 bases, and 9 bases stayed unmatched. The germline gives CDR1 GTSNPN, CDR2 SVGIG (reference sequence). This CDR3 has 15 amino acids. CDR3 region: CAWSVLSGGRDEQFF. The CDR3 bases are TGTGCCTGGAGTGTACTAAGCGGGGGTAGGGATGAGCAGTTCTTC.

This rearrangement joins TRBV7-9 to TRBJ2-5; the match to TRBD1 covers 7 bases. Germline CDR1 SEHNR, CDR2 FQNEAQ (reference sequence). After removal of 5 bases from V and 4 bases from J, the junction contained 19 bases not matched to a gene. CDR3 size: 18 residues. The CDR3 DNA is TGTGCCAGCAGCCGAGTAGTTATAACAGGGGAACGAGGAGAGACCCAGTACTTC. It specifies CASSRVVITGERGETQYF.

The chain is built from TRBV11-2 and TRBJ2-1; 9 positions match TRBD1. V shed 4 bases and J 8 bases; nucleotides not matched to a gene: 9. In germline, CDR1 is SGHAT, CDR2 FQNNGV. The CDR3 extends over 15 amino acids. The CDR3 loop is CASSSLRDRAYEQFF. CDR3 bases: TGTGCCAGCAGCTCTCTCCGGGACAGGGCTTATGAGCAGTTCTTC.

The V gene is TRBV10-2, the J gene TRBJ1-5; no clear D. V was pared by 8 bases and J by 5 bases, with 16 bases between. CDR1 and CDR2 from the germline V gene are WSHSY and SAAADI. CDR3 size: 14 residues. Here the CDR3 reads CASSDLRPYQPQHF. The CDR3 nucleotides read TGCGCCAGCTCTGACTTAAGGCCCTATCAGCCCCAGCATTTT.

The CDR3 DNA is TGTGCCAGCAGTTCGCCCCTAAGGGGGACAACTAATGAAAAACTGTTTTTT. Amino acids: CASSSPLRGTTNEKLFF. The chain has TRBV28 and TRBJ1-4; D possibly corresponds to TRBD1 (6 bases). The CDR3 sequence is 17 residues long. V lost 4 bases and J 0 bases, leaving 15 bases between the germline ends. Germline V gene sequence: CDR1 MDHEN, CDR2 SYDVKM.